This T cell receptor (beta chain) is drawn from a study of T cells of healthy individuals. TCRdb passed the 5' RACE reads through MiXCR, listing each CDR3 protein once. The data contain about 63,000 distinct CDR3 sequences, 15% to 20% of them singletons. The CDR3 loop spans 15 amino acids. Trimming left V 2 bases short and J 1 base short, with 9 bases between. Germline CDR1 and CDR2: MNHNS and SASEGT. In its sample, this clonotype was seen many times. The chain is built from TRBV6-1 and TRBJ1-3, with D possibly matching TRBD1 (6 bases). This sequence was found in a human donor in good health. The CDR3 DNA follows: TGTGCCAGCAGTGAACCCCAGGGGTCTGGAAACACCATATATTTT. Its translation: CASSEPQGSGNTIYF.